Below, one TCR beta chain is given with its context. What it binds is unknown. The data originate from a study of cytomegalovirus exposure and HLA in healthy donors. Study-level results: A few CMV-associated chains proved CMV antigen-specific in vitro.

V lost 3 bases and J lost 5, with 20 bases in between. CDR3 length: 17 amino acids. Germline CDR1 reads MDHEN; CDR2 reads SYDVKM. The PCR ran on 60 Vbeta and 13 Jbeta primers. Some clones are missing from TCRdb's copy, which holds only in-frame ones; the method was immunoSEQ multiplex PCR. The data hold roughly 190,000 clones, with 85% to 90% observed a single time. This rearrangement joins TRBV28 to TRBJ2-1; D possibly corresponds to TRBD2 (6 bases). Material: PBMCs. The source is a man aged 30 to 45 in good health and CMV-seronegative. The CDR3 region is CASSFRSRRGQNNEQFF. Written as DNA, the CDR3 is TGTGCCAGCAGTTTCAGGTCTAGGCGGGGTCAGAACAATGAGCAGTTCTTC.